The clone carrying this TCR beta chain appeared a few times. As yet, its antigen is unknown. This sample stems from a study of blood T cells in healthy people across ages. Regarding the study as a whole: It was the long-lived donors that had more naive CD4+ cells and higher diversity than aged donors.

The authors ran a second PCR of about 6 to 11 cycles using a sample-barcoded 5' primer and a J-beta primer mix. One entry per CDR3 protein, called by TCRdb with MiXCR from the 5' RACE reads. The sample lists roughly 1,100,000 distinct CDR3 sequences, approximately 25% occurring once. The CDR3 has 12 residues. The data also belong to a second study, concerning T cells of mothers and their children.

The TCR comes from a girl under 10 years old in good health. Sequencing was performed on blood. The V and J genes are TRBV12-3 or TRBV12-4 and TRBJ2-5; perhaps TRBD2 as D (6 bases). The J call may be faulty, since TRBJ2-1 better matches the DNA end. This CDR3 reads CASSKSGNEQFF. CDR3 in DNA: TGTGCCAGCAGCAAAAGCGGGAATGAGCAGTTCTTC.